Listed below are T cell receptor beta chains from one sample, sequenced in a study of T cell changes during pregnancy in multiple sclerosis. Some clones are missing from TCRdb's copy, which holds only in-frame ones; the method was immunoSEQ multiplex PCR. The data hold tens of thousands of clones, with about nine tenths observed a single time. Here the sequenced sample was peripheral blood, taken in the first trimester of pregnancy. The receptors come from a female donor in good health, enrolled as a control in a pregnancy study. The CDR3 runs from the conserved cysteine through the conserved F or W. A D gene is named only where the DNA matches it firmly. The size entry is marked missing in some rows and otherwise reads once, few, many or a size class.

d_call: NA; j_call: TRBJ1-3; v_call: TRBV5-4; clone_size: NA; cdr3_nt: TGTGCCAGCAGCTTGGGTCACTCTGGAAACACCATATATTTT; cdr3_aa: CASSLGHSGNTIYF
d_call: NA; j_call: TRBJ1-2; v_call: TRBV2; clone_size: NA; cdr3_nt: TGTGCCAGCTCAGGAGGCTATGGCTACACCTTC; cdr3_aa: CASSGGYGYTF
d_call: TRBD1; j_call: TRBJ1-1; v_call: TRBV2; clone_size: once; cdr3_nt: TGTGCCAGCAGTCGACAGGGTGAGAACACTGAAGCTTTCTTT; cdr3_aa: CASSRQGENTEAFF
d_call: TRBD1; j_call: TRBJ1-2; v_call: TRBV28; clone_size: NA; cdr3_nt: TGTGCCAGCAGCCCGGGGTGGGCAGGGGGCAACTATGGCTACACCTTC; cdr3_aa: CASSPGWAGGNYGYTF
d_call: TRBD1; j_call: TRBJ1-5; v_call: TRBV28; clone_size: NA; cdr3_nt: TGTGCCAGCAGTTTCCGGGACAGGGTCTTCGGTGGCAATCAGCCCCAGCATTTT; cdr3_aa: CASSFRDRVFGGNQPQHF
d_call: TRBD2; j_call: TRBJ2-1; v_call: TRBV5-4; clone_size: NA; cdr3_nt: TGTGCCAGCAGCTTGGGACTAGCGCAAGAATACAATGAGCAGTTCTTC; cdr3_aa: CASSLGLAQEYNEQFF
d_call: TRBD2; j_call: TRBJ2-5; v_call: TRBV7-9; clone_size: NA; cdr3_nt: TGTGCCAGCAGCGCTAGCGGCGGGGAGACCCAGTACTTC; cdr3_aa: CASSASGGETQYF
d_call: NA; j_call: TRBJ2-7; v_call: TRBV11-3; clone_size: NA; cdr3_nt: TGTGCCAGCAGCGCAATGACAGGAGGACTGGGCGAGCAGTACTTC; cdr3_aa: CASSAMTGGLGEQYF
d_call: NA; j_call: TRBJ1-4; v_call: TRBV18; clone_size: NA; cdr3_nt: TGTGCCAGCTCACGGGACTTGGGCACTAATGAAAAACTGTTTTTT; cdr3_aa: CASSRDLGTNEKLFF
d_call: NA; j_call: TRBJ1-5; v_call: TRBV19; clone_size: NA; cdr3_nt: TGTGCCAGTATCCCCGGGACACTTAGCAATCAGCCCCAGCATTTT; cdr3_aa: CASIPGTLSNQPQHF
d_call: TRBD1; j_call: TRBJ2-7; v_call: TRBV6-5; clone_size: once; cdr3_nt: TGTGCCAGCAGTTATGACAGGGGGAACGAGCAGTACTTC; cdr3_aa: CASSYDRGNEQYF
d_call: TRBD2; j_call: TRBJ2-5; v_call: TRBV4-2; clone_size: NA; cdr3_nt: TGTGCCAGCAGCCAAGAGTTAGCGGGGGGCCCCTTACAAGAGACCCAGTACTTC; cdr3_aa: CASSQELAGGPLQETQYF
d_call: NA; j_call: TRBJ2-5; v_call: TRBV29-1; clone_size: NA; cdr3_nt: TGCAGCGTTGACTGGGGCGCGATGGAGACCCAGTACTTC; cdr3_aa: CSVDWGAMETQYF
d_call: TRBD2; j_call: TRBJ2-3; v_call: TRBV2; clone_size: NA; cdr3_nt: TGTGCCAGTGGACTAGCGGGATCAACAGATACGCAGTATTTT; cdr3_aa: CASGLAGSTDTQYF
d_call: TRBD2; j_call: TRBJ2-7; v_call: TRBV9; clone_size: NA; cdr3_nt: TGTGCCAGCAGCACAAGCGGGAGGGCCCAAGAGCAGTACTTC; cdr3_aa: CASSTSGRAQEQYF
d_call: NA; j_call: TRBJ2-7; v_call: TRBV7-2; clone_size: NA; cdr3_nt: TGTGCCAGCAGCTTAGACCGGACTACCTACGAGCAGTACTTC; cdr3_aa: CASSLDRTTYEQYF